These T cell receptor beta chains were read from a single sample in a study of Graves' ophthalmopathy and Graves' hyperthyroidism. TCRdb called the multiplex PCR reads again in MiXCR, with one record for every CDR3 protein. The top ten clones hold about 4.6% of a sample with around 520,000 distinct CDR3 sequences, approximately 35% of them seen once. The sample comprised peripheral blood or thyroid tissue (not recorded which). Receptors were obtained from an adult man with Graves' hyperthyroidism. The CDR3 runs from the conserved cysteine through the conserved F or W. The order of the fields is CDR3 protein, CDR3 DNA, V gene, J gene, clone size, CDR3 length, D gene. D genes are given only for firm matches. Rows give clone size only sometimes, using once, few, many, or a class for an expanded clone.

cdr3_aa: CASSEANRVLSSPLHF; cdr3_nt: TGTGCCAGCAGTGAAGCGAACAGGGTCTTATCTTCACCCCTCCACTTT; v_call: TRBV2; j_call: TRBJ1-6; clone_size: many; cdr3_length: 16; d_call: NA
cdr3_aa: CASSYQGYEQYF; cdr3_nt: TGTGCCAGCAGCTACCAGGGGTACGAGCAGTACTTC; v_call: TRBV7-9; j_call: TRBJ2-7; clone_size: many; cdr3_length: 12; d_call: NA
cdr3_aa: CAWTLRGTVWGYTF; cdr3_nt: TGTGCCTGGACCCTACGGGGGACAGTCTGGGGCTACACCTTC; v_call: TRBV19; j_call: TRBJ1-2; clone_size: NA; cdr3_length: 14; d_call: TRBD1
cdr3_aa: CSLRERTDTQYF; cdr3_nt: TGCAGCCTCAGGGAGAGGACAGATACGCAGTATTTT; v_call: TRBV29-1; j_call: TRBJ2-3; clone_size: NA; cdr3_length: 12; d_call: NA
cdr3_aa: CASIISGPEQFF; cdr3_nt: TGTGCCAGCATCATTAGCGGCCCGGAGCAGTTCTTC; v_call: TRBV7-2; j_call: TRBJ2-1; clone_size: NA; cdr3_length: 12; d_call: NA
cdr3_aa: CSVALTPNTGELFF; cdr3_nt: TGCAGCGTAGCCTTAACCCCCAACACCGGGGAGCTGTTTTTT; v_call: TRBV29-1; j_call: TRBJ2-2; clone_size: many; cdr3_length: 14; d_call: NA
cdr3_aa: CASSFLAGARTGELFF; cdr3_nt: TGTGCCAGCAGCTTCTTAGCGGGAGCGAGGACCGGGGAGCTGTTTTTT; v_call: TRBV25-1; j_call: TRBJ2-2; clone_size: NA; cdr3_length: 16; d_call: TRBD2
cdr3_aa: CASRMAGSSYEQYF; cdr3_nt: TGTGCCAGCAGGATGGCAGGGAGCTCCTACGAGCAGTACTTC; v_call: TRBV28; j_call: TRBJ2-7; clone_size: few; cdr3_length: 14; d_call: NA
cdr3_aa: CASSSTGQRSGNTIYF; cdr3_nt: TGCGCCAGCAGCTCGACAGGGCAACGGTCTGGAAACACCATATATTTT; v_call: TRBV5-1; j_call: TRBJ1-3; clone_size: many; cdr3_length: 16; d_call: TRBD1
cdr3_aa: CAISGGTDTQYF; cdr3_nt: TGTGCCATCAGTGGCGGCACAGATACGCAGTATTTT; v_call: TRBV10-3; j_call: TRBJ2-3; clone_size: NA; cdr3_length: 12; d_call: NA
cdr3_aa: CASSSTGGASEQYF; cdr3_nt: TGTGCCAGTAGCTCGACAGGGGGCGCATCCGAGCAGTACTTC; v_call: TRBV19; j_call: TRBJ2-7; clone_size: NA; cdr3_length: 14; d_call: TRBD1
cdr3_aa: CASRPSGGLNTEAFF; cdr3_nt: TGTGCCAGCAGGCCCTCAGGGGGATTGAACACTGAAGCTTTCTTT; v_call: TRBV6-1; j_call: TRBJ1-1; clone_size: NA; cdr3_length: 15; d_call: TRBD1
cdr3_aa: CSARDPGRRTEAFF; cdr3_nt: TGCAGTGCTAGAGATCCAGGGAGACGAACTGAAGCTTTCTTT; v_call: TRBV20-1; j_call: TRBJ1-1; clone_size: many; cdr3_length: 14; d_call: NA
cdr3_aa: CSSGLGTNYGYTF; cdr3_nt: TGCAGCAGTGGACTGGGAACAAACTATGGCTACACCTTC; v_call: TRBV29-1; j_call: TRBJ1-2; clone_size: NA; cdr3_length: 13; d_call: NA
cdr3_aa: CASSAKNTGELFF; cdr3_nt: TGTGCCAGCTCAGCAAAGAACACCGGGGAGCTGTTTTTT; v_call: TRBV18; j_call: TRBJ2-2; clone_size: few; cdr3_length: 13; d_call: NA
cdr3_aa: CALRGSRRVTQYF; cdr3_nt: TGTGCTCTTCGGGGCTCGCGGCGGGTGACCCAGTACTTC; v_call: TRBV11-2; j_call: TRBJ2-5; clone_size: NA; cdr3_length: 13; d_call: NA
cdr3_aa: CASSQPGSPLHF; cdr3_nt: TGTGCCAGCAGCCAACCGGGATCACCCCTCCACTTT; v_call: TRBV3-1; j_call: TRBJ1-6; clone_size: many; cdr3_length: 12; d_call: NA
cdr3_aa: CASSYRSYNSPLHF; cdr3_nt: TGTGCCAGCAGTTACCGGAGTTATAATTCACCCCTCCACTTT; v_call: TRBV6-5; j_call: TRBJ1-6; clone_size: many; cdr3_length: 14; d_call: NA
cdr3_aa: CSVRETMNTEAFF; cdr3_nt: TGCAGCGTCAGGGAAACAATGAACACTGAAGCTTTCTTT; v_call: TRBV29-1; j_call: TRBJ1-1; clone_size: NA; cdr3_length: 13; d_call: NA
cdr3_aa: CASSQDLGGGGNTIYF; cdr3_nt: TGTGCCAGCAGCCAAGATCTTGGGGGAGGTGGAAACACCATATATTTT; v_call: TRBV7-3; j_call: TRBJ1-3; clone_size: NA; cdr3_length: 16; d_call: NA
cdr3_aa: CASSLGGEGIYNEQFF; cdr3_nt: TGTGCCAGCAGCTTAGGAGGGGAGGGAATCTACAATGAGCAGTTCTTC; v_call: TRBV7-9; j_call: TRBJ2-1; clone_size: NA; cdr3_length: 16; d_call: TRBD2
cdr3_aa: CATSGTGKNTEAFF; cdr3_nt: TGTGCCACCAGTGGGACGGGGAAGAACACTGAAGCTTTCTTT; v_call: TRBV24-1; j_call: TRBJ1-1; clone_size: many; cdr3_length: 14; d_call: NA
cdr3_aa: CASSLGRRKETQYF; cdr3_nt: TGTGCCAGCAGTTTAGGGCGCCGAAAAGAGACCCAGTACTTC; v_call: TRBV6-1; j_call: TRBJ2-5; clone_size: NA; cdr3_length: 14; d_call: NA
cdr3_aa: CASRTGGLYEQYF; cdr3_nt: TGTGCCAGCAGGACGGGGGGGCTCTACGAGCAGTACTTC; v_call: TRBV7-3; j_call: TRBJ2-7; clone_size: many; cdr3_length: 13; d_call: TRBD2
cdr3_aa: CSATETESYEQYF; cdr3_nt: TGCAGTGCTACAGAGACAGAGTCCTACGAGCAGTACTTC; v_call: TRBV20-1; j_call: TRBJ2-7; clone_size: many; cdr3_length: 13; d_call: NA
cdr3_aa: CASSQDAGWEKLFF; cdr3_nt: TGCGCCAGCAGCCAAGATGCGGGTTGGGAAAAACTGTTTTTT; v_call: TRBV4-1; j_call: TRBJ1-4; clone_size: few; cdr3_length: 14; d_call: NA
cdr3_aa: CSVEGVAGGPQFF; cdr3_nt: TGCAGCGTTGAAGGGGTAGCGGGGGGTCCACAGTTCTTC; v_call: TRBV29-1; j_call: TRBJ2-1; clone_size: NA; cdr3_length: 13; d_call: TRBD2
cdr3_aa: CASSLQGQGLYEQYF; cdr3_nt: TGCGCCAGCAGCTTGCAGGGACAGGGGTTGTACGAGCAGTACTTC; v_call: TRBV5-1; j_call: TRBJ2-7; clone_size: few; cdr3_length: 15; d_call: TRBD1
cdr3_aa: CASSQTGREGYTF; cdr3_nt: TGTGCCAGCAGCCAGACGGGGAGAGAAGGCTACACCTTC; v_call: TRBV11-1; j_call: TRBJ1-2; clone_size: many; cdr3_length: 13; d_call: NA
cdr3_aa: CASSLPLGQETQYF; cdr3_nt: TGTGCCAGCAGTTTACCCCTTGGGCAAGAGACCCAGTACTTC; v_call: TRBV19; j_call: TRBJ2-5; clone_size: NA; cdr3_length: 14; d_call: NA
cdr3_aa: CASSPPTVTGNTIYF; cdr3_nt: TGTGCCAGCAGTCCCCCGACGGTGACTGGAAACACCATATATTTT; v_call: TRBV12-3/TRBV12-4; j_call: TRBJ1-3; clone_size: many; cdr3_length: 15; d_call: NA
cdr3_aa: CSVEDLLRQDTEAFF; cdr3_nt: TGCAGCGTTGAAGATCTACTTCGGCAGGACACTGAAGCTTTCTTT; v_call: TRBV29-1; j_call: TRBJ1-1; clone_size: NA; cdr3_length: 15; d_call: NA